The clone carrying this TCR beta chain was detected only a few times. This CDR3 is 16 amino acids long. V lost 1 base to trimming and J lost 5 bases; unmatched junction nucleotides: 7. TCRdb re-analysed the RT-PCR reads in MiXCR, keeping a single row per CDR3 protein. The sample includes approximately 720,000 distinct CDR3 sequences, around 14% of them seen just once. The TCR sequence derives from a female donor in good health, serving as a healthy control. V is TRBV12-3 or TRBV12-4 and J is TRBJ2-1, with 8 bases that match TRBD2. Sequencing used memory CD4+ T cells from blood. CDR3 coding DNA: TGTGCCAGCAGTTTAGGATTGGGCGGGGGGCACAATGAGCAGTTCTTC. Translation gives CASSLGLGGGHNEQFF.